The clone carrying this TCR beta chain was seen more than once but under ten times. No antigen is known for it. The data were taken from a study of identical twins. Whole-study results and caveats: Out-of-frame alpha sequences common to twins exhibited an excess of low generation probability. Excess sharing between twins was weaker in beta out-of-frame sequences.

CDR3 length: 15 residues. V trimming: 2 bases; J trimming: 7 bases; junction bases outside the gene matches: 8. A universal primer site came from template switching; cDNA carried unique molecular identifiers. Each CDR3 protein gets one entry after TCRdb re-called the 5' RACE reads with MiXCR. The table shows 200,000 to 300,000 distinct CDR3 sequences, with more than 9% occurring only once. This sequence joins TRBV12-3 or TRBV12-4 and TRBJ1-2, with 9 bases fitting TRBD1. The source of this sequence is a man over 45 in good health. Sequencing input: memory T cells sorted from blood. The CDR3 DNA reads TGTGCCAGCAGTTTATACCAGGACAGGGGCGGTGGCTACACCTTC. Residues: CASSLYQDRGGGYTF.